This T cell receptor beta chain was identified during a study of tumour-infiltrating T cells in Burkitt lymphoma (dated by TCRdb to the early 2020s). Study-level background: Clinical outcome was correlated with TCR repertoire data, and overall and progression-free survival were found to be predicted by productive clonality independently of established prognosticators, including age at diagnosis.

For this clone: Its antigen specificity is not known. Qualities for individual bases were not recorded, and no much larger clone is one base off. Other DNA sequences in this sample translate to the same CDR3.

The method was the immunoSEQ multiplex PCR assay. This is the immuneACCESS table as TCRdb keeps it, with only in-frame sequences that have V and J called. A part of the clones is gone; compared with another copy, unresolved V genes explain less than half, and the rest is unexplained. This sample lists 14,000 or so clones; approximately 28% were detected once. Of the sample, more than 5.5% falls within the top ten clones. Counted from cysteine to phenylalanine, this CDR3 has 15 amino acids. Only CDR3 DNA remains: 45 bases, in frame from the first base. Relative to germline, V is 4 bases shorter and J is 4 bases shorter, with 17 bases between their ends. As encoded in the germline V gene, CDR1 is MNHNS while CDR2 is SASEGT.

The V and J segments used are TRBV6-1 and TRBJ2-7, with TRBD2 perhaps the D gene, on 5 matching bases. This clonotype originated in a human donor with diffuse large B-cell lymphoma. The sample taken for sequencing was tumor tissue. In nucleotide form, the sequence is TGTGCCAGCAGTGGGTCGGCAGGAGGCGGGTACGAGCAGTACTTC. Protein translation: CASSGSAGGGYEQYF.